This TCR beta chain was captured by sequencing in a study of blood T cell repertoires in COVID-19. Turning to the study itself: COVID-19 samples from acute and convalescent phases originated in the United States, Italy and Spain. Sample material is recorded as cDNA or gDNA derived from T cells, B-cell-depleted T cells, or PBMCs.

Original data processing: It was from reference gene primer amplification that nucleated cell counts were estimated. This table comes from immunoSEQ multiplex PCR, and its TCRdb copy is limited to in-frame clones, with some not included. The V and J calls and clone size come from that table; D and trimming were worked out from the DNA. The sample gives around 340,000 clones, approximately 86% of which show up once; around 7.4% is in the top ten. The ends lost 4 bases at V and 2 bases at J; junction bases unmatched: 10. This CDR3 has 16 amino acids. CDR1 is SGHTS and CDR2 is YDEGEE in the germline V gene.

Sample: peripheral blood. The source is a woman in her fifties or sixties with COVID-19, enrolled during active disease. The J gene is TRBJ2-7, the V gene TRBV5-8, with TRBD1 identical over 9 bases. The CDR3 sequence: CASSQRPGQGTYEQYF. The CDR3 nucleotides are TGTGCCAGCAGCCAAAGACCGGGACAGGGAACCTACGAGCAGTACTTC. Supplemented by reference TRBV5-8 and TRBJ2-7, the full variable domain reads EAGVTQSPTHLIKTRGQQATLRCSPISGHTSVYWYQQALGLGLQFLLWYDEGEERNRGNFPPRFSGRQFPNYSSELNVNALELEDSALYLCASSQRPGQGTYEQYFGPGTRLTVT.